Following are 22 T cell receptor beta chains from one sample sequenced in a study of blood T cell repertoires in COVID-19. The assay was immunoSEQ multiplex PCR, and TCRdb's table has in-frame clones only and misses some. The table has 40,000 to 50,000 clones, about 84% seen once. Sequenced sample: peripheral blood. These TCRs come from a woman aged 55 to 70 with acute or convalescent COVID-19.

The chain combines TRBV27 with TRBJ2-7; the D gene is possibly TRBD1 (5 bases). The V gene's germline CDR1 is MNHEY and CDR2 SMNVEV (reference sequence). V lost 5 bases to trimming and J lost 0 bases, with 26 bases between them. The CDR3 covers 19 residues. The CDR3 DNA sequence: TGTGCCAGCAGTGCCAACGCCCTGGTGCAGGGATCGAGCTCCTACGAGCAGTACTTC. Protein: CASSANALVQGSSSYEQYF.

The chain has TRBV3-1 (or the pseudogene TRBV3-2) and TRBJ1-1, with D possibly matching TRBD1 (6 bases). Germline CDR1 and CDR2: LGHDT and YNNKEL (reference sequence). The CDR3 extends over 13 amino acids. Deletions cut 8 bases from V and 5 bases from J, with 15 bases between. CDR3 loop: CASGTGLGTEAFF. The CDR3 DNA reads as TGTGCCAGCGGAACAGGGTTGGGAACTGAAGCTTTCTTT.

The rearrangement links TRBV10-1 to TRBJ1-1; TRBD1 agrees at 9 bases. The CDR3 spans 14 residues. Germline lookup yields CDR1 WNHNN and CDR2 SYGVQD (reference sequence). The trim removed 5 bases at V and 7 bases at J, leaving 8 bases unmatched. CDR3 protein: CASSRTGALDEAFF. The CDR3 DNA is TGCGCCAGCAGTCGGACAGGGGCTCTGGATGAAGCTTTCTTT.

This sequence joins TRBV5-1 and TRBJ1-1; 10 nucleotides match TRBD1. V gave up 4 bases and J gave up 5 bases; unmatched junction bases: 5. Germline V gives CDR1 SGHRS, CDR2 YFSETQ. This CDR3 has 14 amino acids. The DNA of the CDR3 is TGCGCCAGCAGCATTTCGGGACAGGGGACTGAAGCTTTCTTT. Protein sequence: CASSISGQGTEAFF.

This clone appeared a single time. The V gene is TRBV2, the J gene TRBJ1-1, with D tentatively TRBD1 (5 bases). Per the germline V gene, CDR1 is SNHLY and CDR2 is FYNNEI. This CDR3 region has 14 residues. V lost 1 base and J lost 7, with 13 bases in between. DNA for the CDR3: TGTGCCAGCAGTGAAGGGACATTTTTCGTTGAAGCTTTCTTT. Its translation is CASSEGTFFVEAFF.

This clone was seen more than once but under ten times. The chain links TRBV7-3 to TRBJ2-3; a weak D match, TRBD1 (6 bases). With 6 bases removed from V and 0 bases from J, the gap between germline ends came to 13 bases. The germline V gene encodes CDR1 SGHTA and CDR2 FQGTGA. The CDR3 length is 15 residues. CDR3 bases: TGTGCCAGCAGTTCACTGGGGGCTAGCACAGATACGCAGTATTTT. As protein: CASSSLGASTDTQYF.

The chain uses TRBV5-1 and TRBJ2-3; D unclear. The CDR3 extends over 16 amino acids. The germline V gene has CDR1 SGHRS and CDR2 YFSETQ. V gave up 4 bases and J gave up 1 base, with 16 bases separating them. The CDR3 region has the DNA TGCGCCAGCAGCATGGCCAATGCGGTCGGCACAGATACGCAGTATTTT. Its translation: CASSMANAVGTDTQYF.

The sample holds one count of this clone. CDR3 nucleotides: TGCGCCAGCAGCCAAGGGACTAGCGGGGTATTATTGGATACGCAGTATTTT. Protein: CASSQGTSGVLLDTQYF. The chain carries TRBV4-1 and TRBJ2-3, with 12 bases that match TRBD2. The length of the CDR3 is 17 residues. After removal of 1 base from V and 6 bases from J, the junction contained 8 bases not matched to a gene. Germline assignment: CDR1 MGHRA and CDR2 YSYEKL.

This chain links TRBV7-3 with TRBJ1-6, with 8 bases identical to TRBD1. The V gene's germline CDR1 is SGHTA and CDR2 FQGTGA. The CDR3 sequence is 14 residues long. Trimming took 5 bases from V and 7 from J; bases not matched to a gene: 4. In DNA form, the CDR3 reads TGTGCCAGCAGCAGGACAGGGAAAAATTCACCCCTCCACTTT. Its protein product is CASSRTGKNSPLHF.

V and J are TRBV19 and TRBJ2-2, with D perhaps TRBD1 (5 bases). The CDR3 covers 17 residues. CDR1 LNHDA and CDR2 SQIVND come from the germline V gene (reference sequence). V lost 6 bases and J 0 bases, leaving 17 bases between the germline ends. CDR3 in DNA: TGTGCCAGTAGAGGGGCAGGGTATCCCCCGAACACCGGGGAGCTGTTTTTT. Amino acid sequence: CASRGAGYPPNTGELFF.

This clone was counted only a few times. This rearrangement joins TRBV4-1 to TRBJ1-1; a possible D gene is TRBD1 (6 bases). Germline assignment: CDR1 MGHRA and CDR2 YSYEKL. CDR3 length: 15 amino acids. V lost 0 bases and J lost 0, with 8 bases in between. The CDR3 here is CASSQERQVNTEAFF. In nucleotides, the CDR3 is TGCGCCAGCAGCCAAGAGCGACAGGTGAACACTGAAGCTTTCTTT.

The V call is TRBV19, the J call TRBJ1-4; TRBD1 matches 7 bases. The J segment lost 5 bases and the V segment lost 1 base, leaving 7 bases of the junction unmatched. Germline lookup yields CDR1 LNHDA and CDR2 SQIVND (reference sequence). CDR3 length: 16 residues. The CDR3 sequence: CASSIAIGTVNEKLFF. DNA for the CDR3: TGTGCCAGTAGTATAGCCATCGGGACAGTCAATGAAAAACTGTTTTTT.

This clone was detected once. The V and J genes are TRBV7-9 and TRBJ1-6; D unclear. V was pared by 2 bases and J by 10 bases, with 12 bases between. The CDR3 totals 14 residues. Germline-derived CDR1 and CDR2 are SEHNR and FQNEAQ (reference sequence). Here the CDR3 reads CASSLQVPGSPLHF. The CDR3 bases are TGTGCCAGCAGCTTACAGGTTCCGGGGTCACCCCTCCACTTT.

J is TRBJ2-1 and V is TRBV5-8, with 8 bases identical to TRBD1. The J segment lost 5 bases and the V segment lost 0 bases, leaving 4 bases of the junction unmatched. CDR3 length equals 15 residues. Germline V gene sequence: CDR1 SGHTS, CDR2 YDEGEE. CDR3 sequence (DNA): TGTGCCAGCAGCTTGGACAGGGGGAGTCACAATGAGCAGTTCTTC. This codes for CASSLDRGSHNEQFF.

This clone was counted only a few times. The J gene is TRBJ1-6, the V gene TRBV6-1; tentative D call: TRBD1 (6 bases). Germline assignment: CDR1 MNHNS and CDR2 SASEGT. Trimming shortened V by 1 base and J by 0 bases, and 10 bases separated the two germline ends. The CDR3 runs to 17 residues. CDR3 sequence (DNA): TGTGCCAGCAGTGAAGGGCGGGGGCGCTCCTATAATTCACCCCTCCACTTT. Protein product: CASSEGRGRSYNSPLHF.

There are a few counts of this clone. This chain joins TRBV7-2 and TRBJ1-2; the match to TRBD1 covers 7 bases. This CDR3 is built from 12 residues. Germline assignment: CDR1 SGHTA and CDR2 FQGNSA. Losses at the gene ends were 4 bases for V and 13 bases for J; bases not matched to a gene: 9. DNA for the CDR3: TGTGCCAGCAGCTCCTATGGGACAGTCGTCACCTTC. This gives the protein CASSSYGTVVTF.

V usage is TRBV6-5 and J usage is TRBJ1-1, with 7 bases matching TRBD1. The germline V gene has CDR1 MNHEY and CDR2 SVGAGI. V was pared by 6 bases and J by 5 bases, with 9 bases of the junction left unmatched. CDR3 length equals 14 residues. CDR3 loop: CASRSRTGGTEAFF. CDR3 in DNA: TGTGCCAGCAGATCTCGGACAGGTGGGACTGAAGCTTTCTTT.

This chain uses TRBV28 with TRBJ1-2, with D maybe TRBD1 (6 bases). Germline values: CDR1 MDHEN, CDR2 SYDVKM. V lost 3 bases, J lost 4 bases, and 18 bases lay in between. The CDR3 is 16 amino acids. The DNA for the CDR3 is TGTGCCAGCAGTTTTGACATCGCAGGGGCGGTCTATGGCTACACCTTC. This sequence encodes CASSFDIAGAVYGYTF.

This sequence joins TRBV7-8 and TRBJ1-1; TRBD1 might be the D (5 bases). CDR1 SGHVS and CDR2 FQNEAQ come from the germline V gene. This CDR3 contains 13 residues. V lost 5 bases and J 0 bases, leaving 7 bases between the germline ends. CDR3 sequence reads: CASSAGLNTEAFF. CDR3 bases: TGTGCCAGCAGCGCGGGGCTGAACACTGAAGCTTTCTTT.

V and J are TRBV5-1 and TRBJ2-1, with 7 bases that match TRBD2. V was pared by 4 bases and J by 3 bases, with 10 bases of the junction left unmatched. This CDR3 comprises 16 residues. Germline V gene data show CDR1 as SGHRS and CDR2 as YFSETQ. CDR3 in DNA: TGCGCCAGCAGCCTAGCGGAGAACAAGGTCTACAATGAGCAGTTCTTC. Its protein is CASSLAENKVYNEQFF.

The chain employs TRBV12-3 or TRBV12-4 and TRBJ1-2, with a weak D call TRBD1 (5 bases). The CDR3 is 13 amino acids. V dropped 3 bases and J dropped 4 bases, with 9 bases sitting between them. CDR3 coding DNA: TGTGCCAGCAGTTTGGGCAGGGCCTATGGCTACACCTTC. Its translation is CASSLGRAYGYTF.

The chain recombines TRBV4-1 with TRBJ1-3; 7 nucleotides line up with TRBD1. V lost 1 base, J lost 4 bases, and 13 bases stayed unmatched. CDR3 length: 18 residues. The germline V gene has CDR1 MGHRA and CDR2 YSYEKL. As DNA, the CDR3 is TGCGCCAGCAGCCAAGGTGGCCAGGGGGTAACGTCCGGAAACACCATATATTTT. It codes for CASSQGGQGVTSGNTIYF.